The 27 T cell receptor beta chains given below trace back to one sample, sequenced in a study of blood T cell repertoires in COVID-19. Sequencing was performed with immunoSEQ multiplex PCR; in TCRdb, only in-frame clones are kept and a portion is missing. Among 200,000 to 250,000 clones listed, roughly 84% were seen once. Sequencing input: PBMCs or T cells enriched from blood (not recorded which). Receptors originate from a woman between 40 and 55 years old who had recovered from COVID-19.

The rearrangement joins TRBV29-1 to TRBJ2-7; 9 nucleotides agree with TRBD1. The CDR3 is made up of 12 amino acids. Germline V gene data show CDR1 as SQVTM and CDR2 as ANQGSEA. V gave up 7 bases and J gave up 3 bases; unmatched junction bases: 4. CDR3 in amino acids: CSAGTGIYEQYF. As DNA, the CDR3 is TGCAGCGCCGGGACAGGGATCTACGAGCAGTACTTC.

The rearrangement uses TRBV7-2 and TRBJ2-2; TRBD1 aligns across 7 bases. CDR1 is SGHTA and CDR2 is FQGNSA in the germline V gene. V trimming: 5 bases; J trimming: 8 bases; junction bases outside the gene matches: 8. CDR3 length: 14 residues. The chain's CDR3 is CASSPDRRSGELFF. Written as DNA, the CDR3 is TGTGCCAGCAGCCCGGACAGGCGGTCTGGGGAGCTGTTTTTT. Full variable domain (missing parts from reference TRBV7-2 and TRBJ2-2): GAGVSQSPSNKVTEKGKDVELRCDPISGHTALYWYRQSLGQGLEFLIYFQGNSAPDKSGLPSDRFSAERTGGSVSTLTIQRTQQEDSAVYLCASSPDRRSGELFFGEGSRLTVL.

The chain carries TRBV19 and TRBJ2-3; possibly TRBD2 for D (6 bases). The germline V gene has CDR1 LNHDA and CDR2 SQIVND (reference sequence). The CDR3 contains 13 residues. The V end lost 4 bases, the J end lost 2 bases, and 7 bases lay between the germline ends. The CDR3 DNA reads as TGTGCCAGTAGTAGCGGGGTCACAGATACGCAGTATTTT. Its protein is CASSSGVTDTQYF.

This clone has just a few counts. In DNA, the CDR3 is TGCGCCAGCAGCCATCCCTCGGGGCGGGGAGCCCGCAATGAGCAGTTCTTC. Its translation is CASSHPSGRGARNEQFF. The V gene is TRBV4-1, the J gene TRBJ2-1; TRBD2 is a possible D gene (6 bases). Trimming cost V 3 bases and J 6 bases, with 21 bases left between them. Per the germline V gene, CDR1 is MGHRA and CDR2 is YSYEKL. The CDR3 runs to 17 residues.

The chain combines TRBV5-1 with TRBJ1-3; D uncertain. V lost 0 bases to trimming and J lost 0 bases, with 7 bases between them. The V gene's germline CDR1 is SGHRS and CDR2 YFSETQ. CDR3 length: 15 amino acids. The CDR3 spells CASSLGGSSGNTIYF. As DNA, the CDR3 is TGCGCCAGCAGCTTGGGCGGAAGCTCTGGAAACACCATATATTTT. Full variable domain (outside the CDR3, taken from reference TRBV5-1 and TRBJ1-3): KAGVTQTPRYLIKTRGQQVTLSCSPISGHRSVSWYQQTPGQGLQFLFEYFSETQRNKGNFPGRFSGRQFSNSRSEMNVSTLELGDSALYLCASSLGGSSGNTIYFGEGSWLTVV.

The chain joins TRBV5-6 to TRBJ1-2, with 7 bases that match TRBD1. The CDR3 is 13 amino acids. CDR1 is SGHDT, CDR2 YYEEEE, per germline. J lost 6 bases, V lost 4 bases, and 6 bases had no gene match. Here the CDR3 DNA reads TGTGCCAGCAGCCCACAGGGGCGGAATGGCTACACCTTC. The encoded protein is CASSPQGRNGYTF.

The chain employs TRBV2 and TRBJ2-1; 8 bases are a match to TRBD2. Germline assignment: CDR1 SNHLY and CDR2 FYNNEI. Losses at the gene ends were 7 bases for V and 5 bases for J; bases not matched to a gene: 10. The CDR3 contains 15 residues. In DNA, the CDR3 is TGTGCCAGCAATAGAAGGCTAGCGGGCAACAATGAGCAGTTCTTC. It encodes CASNRRLAGNNEQFF.

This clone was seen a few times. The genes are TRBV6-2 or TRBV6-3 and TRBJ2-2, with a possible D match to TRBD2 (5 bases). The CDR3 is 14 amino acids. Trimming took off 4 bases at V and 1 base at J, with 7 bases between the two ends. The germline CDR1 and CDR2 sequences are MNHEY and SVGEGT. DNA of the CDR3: TGTGCCAGCAGTTCTAGCAGGAACACCGGGGAGCTGTTTTTT. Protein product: CASSSSRNTGELFF.

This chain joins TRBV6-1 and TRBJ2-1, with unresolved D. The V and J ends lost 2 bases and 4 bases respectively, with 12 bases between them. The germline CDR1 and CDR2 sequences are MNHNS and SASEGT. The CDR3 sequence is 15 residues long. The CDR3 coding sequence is TGTGCCAGCAGTGAATGGGCAGAGAGATACAATGAGCAGTTCTTC. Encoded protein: CASSEWAERYNEQFF.

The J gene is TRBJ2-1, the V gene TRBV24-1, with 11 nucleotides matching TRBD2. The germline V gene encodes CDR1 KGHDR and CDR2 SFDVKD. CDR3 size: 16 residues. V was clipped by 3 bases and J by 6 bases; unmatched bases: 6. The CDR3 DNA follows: TGTGCCACCAGTGATGCCGGGACTAGCGGCCTCAATGAGCAGTTCTTC. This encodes CATSDAGTSGLNEQFF.

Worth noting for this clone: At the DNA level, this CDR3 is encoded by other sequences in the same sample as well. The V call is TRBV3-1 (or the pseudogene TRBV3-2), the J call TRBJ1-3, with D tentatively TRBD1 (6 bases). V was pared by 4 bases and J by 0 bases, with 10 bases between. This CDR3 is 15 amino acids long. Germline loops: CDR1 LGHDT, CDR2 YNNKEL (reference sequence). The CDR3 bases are TGTGCCAGCAGCCCGGACAGAGTCTCTGGAAACACCATATATTTT. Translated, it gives CASSPDRVSGNTIYF.

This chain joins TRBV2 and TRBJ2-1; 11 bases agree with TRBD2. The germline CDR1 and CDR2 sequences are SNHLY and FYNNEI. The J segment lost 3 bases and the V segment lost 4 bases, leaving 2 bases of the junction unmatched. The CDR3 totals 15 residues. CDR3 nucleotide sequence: TGTGCCAGCAGTGCTACTAGCGGGAGCTACAATGAGCAGTTCTTC. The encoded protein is CASSATSGSYNEQFF.

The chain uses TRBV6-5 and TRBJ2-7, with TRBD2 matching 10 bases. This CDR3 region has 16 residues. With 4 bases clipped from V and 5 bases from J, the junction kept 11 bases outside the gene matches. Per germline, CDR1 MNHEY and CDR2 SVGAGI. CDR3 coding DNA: TGTGCCAGCAGTTCCACCTCTGCTAGCGGGAGTAACGAGCAGTACTTC. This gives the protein CASSSTSASGSNEQYF.

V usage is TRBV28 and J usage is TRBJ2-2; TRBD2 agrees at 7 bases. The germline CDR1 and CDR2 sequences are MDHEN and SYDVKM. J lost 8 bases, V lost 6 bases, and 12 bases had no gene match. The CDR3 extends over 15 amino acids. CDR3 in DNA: TGTGCCAGCAGCCCGGCGGGGAGGGGCAGGGGGGAGCTGTTTTTT. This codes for CASSPAGRGRGELFF.

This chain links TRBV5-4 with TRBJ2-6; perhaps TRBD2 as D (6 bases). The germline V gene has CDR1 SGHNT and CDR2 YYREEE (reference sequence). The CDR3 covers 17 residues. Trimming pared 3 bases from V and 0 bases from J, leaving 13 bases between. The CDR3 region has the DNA TGTGCCAGCAGCTCATATAGCGGCATCTCTGGGGCCAACGTCCTGACTTTC. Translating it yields CASSSYSGISGANVLTF.

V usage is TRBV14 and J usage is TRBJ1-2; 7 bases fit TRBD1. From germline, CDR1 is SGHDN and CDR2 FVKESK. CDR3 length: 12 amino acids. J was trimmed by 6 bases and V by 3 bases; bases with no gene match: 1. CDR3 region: CASSHDRDGYTF. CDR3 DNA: TGTGCCAGCAGCCACGACAGGGATGGCTACACCTTC.

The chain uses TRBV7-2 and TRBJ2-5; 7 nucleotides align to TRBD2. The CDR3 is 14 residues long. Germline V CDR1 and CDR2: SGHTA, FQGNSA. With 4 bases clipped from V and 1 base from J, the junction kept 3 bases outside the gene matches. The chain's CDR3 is CASSWTSSQETQYF. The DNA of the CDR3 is TGTGCCAGCAGCTGGACTAGTTCCCAAGAGACCCAGTACTTC.

In DNA, the CDR3 is TGTGCCAGCTCCCACCGGGGCTTGGGACAGGGAAATCAAGAGACCCAGTACTTC. Translated: CASSHRGLGQGNQETQYF. V usage is TRBV18 and J usage is TRBJ2-5, with TRBD1 identical over 9 bases. CDR1 and CDR2 (germline): KGHSH, LQKENI. The CDR3 is made up of 18 amino acids. V lost 6 bases to trimming and J lost 2 bases; unmatched junction nucleotides: 16.

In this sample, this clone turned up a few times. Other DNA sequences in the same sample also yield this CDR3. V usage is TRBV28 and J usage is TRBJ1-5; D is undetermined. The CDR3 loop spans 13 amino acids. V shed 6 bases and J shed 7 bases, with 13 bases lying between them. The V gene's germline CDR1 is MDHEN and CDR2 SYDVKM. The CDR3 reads CASREGAGQPQHF. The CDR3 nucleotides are TGTGCCAGCAGGGAGGGTGCGGGGCAGCCCCAGCATTTT.

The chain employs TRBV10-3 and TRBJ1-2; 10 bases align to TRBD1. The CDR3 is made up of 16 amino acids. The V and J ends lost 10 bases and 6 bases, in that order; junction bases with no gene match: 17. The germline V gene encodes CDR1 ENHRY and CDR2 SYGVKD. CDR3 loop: CATSPDMTGGADGYTF. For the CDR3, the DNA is TGTGCCACCTCCCCGGACATGACAGGGGGCGCGGATGGCTACACCTTC.

Written as DNA, the CDR3 is TGTGCCAGCAGTCGAGTACTCCGGACTTTTAGGATGTCCTACGAGCAGTACGTC. Protein product: CASSRVLRTFRMSYEQYV. V and J are TRBV28 and TRBJ2-7; possibly TRBD2 for D (5 bases). Trimming took 5 bases from V and 1 from J, leaving 24 bases between them. From germline, CDR1 is MDHEN and CDR2 SYDVKM. The CDR3 has 18 amino acids.

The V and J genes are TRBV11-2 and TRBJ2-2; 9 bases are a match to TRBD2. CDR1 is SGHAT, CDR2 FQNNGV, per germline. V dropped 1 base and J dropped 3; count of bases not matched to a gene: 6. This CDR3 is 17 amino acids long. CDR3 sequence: CASSLGQREDHTGELFF. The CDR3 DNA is TGTGCCAGCAGCTTAGGCCAGCGGGAGGATCACACCGGGGAGCTGTTTTTT.

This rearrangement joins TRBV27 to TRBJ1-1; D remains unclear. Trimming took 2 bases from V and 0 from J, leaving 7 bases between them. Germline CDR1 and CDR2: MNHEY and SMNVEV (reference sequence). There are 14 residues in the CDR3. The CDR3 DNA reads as TGTGCCAGCAGTTTAGCGGTAATGAACACTGAAGCTTTCTTT. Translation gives CASSLAVMNTEAFF.

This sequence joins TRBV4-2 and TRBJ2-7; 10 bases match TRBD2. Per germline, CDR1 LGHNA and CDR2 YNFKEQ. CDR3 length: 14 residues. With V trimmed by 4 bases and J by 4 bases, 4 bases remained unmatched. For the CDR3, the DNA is TGTGCCAGCAGCCCTAGCGGGAGTGGTTACGAGCAGTACTTC. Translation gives CASSPSGSGYEQYF.

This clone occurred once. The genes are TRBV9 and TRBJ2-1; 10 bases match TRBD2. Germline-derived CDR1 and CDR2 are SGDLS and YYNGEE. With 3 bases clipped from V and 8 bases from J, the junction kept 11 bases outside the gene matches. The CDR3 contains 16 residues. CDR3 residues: CASSARLAGVLDEQFF. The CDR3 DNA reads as TGTGCCAGCAGCGCTCGCCTAGCGGGAGTCCTCGATGAGCAGTTCTTC.

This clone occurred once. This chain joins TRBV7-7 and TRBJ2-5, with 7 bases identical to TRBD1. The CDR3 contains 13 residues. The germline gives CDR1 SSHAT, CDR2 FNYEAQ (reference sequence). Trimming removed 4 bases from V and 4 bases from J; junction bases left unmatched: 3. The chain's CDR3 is CASSSWTGETQYF. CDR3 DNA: TGTGCCAGCAGCTCGTGGACAGGAGAGACCCAGTACTTC.

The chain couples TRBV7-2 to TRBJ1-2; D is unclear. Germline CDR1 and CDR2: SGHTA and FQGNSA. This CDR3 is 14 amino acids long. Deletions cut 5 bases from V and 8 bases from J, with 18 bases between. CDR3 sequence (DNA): TGTGCCAGCAGCCCTGGGAGCGGGGATTTAGGCTACACCTTC. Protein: CASSPGSGDLGYTF.